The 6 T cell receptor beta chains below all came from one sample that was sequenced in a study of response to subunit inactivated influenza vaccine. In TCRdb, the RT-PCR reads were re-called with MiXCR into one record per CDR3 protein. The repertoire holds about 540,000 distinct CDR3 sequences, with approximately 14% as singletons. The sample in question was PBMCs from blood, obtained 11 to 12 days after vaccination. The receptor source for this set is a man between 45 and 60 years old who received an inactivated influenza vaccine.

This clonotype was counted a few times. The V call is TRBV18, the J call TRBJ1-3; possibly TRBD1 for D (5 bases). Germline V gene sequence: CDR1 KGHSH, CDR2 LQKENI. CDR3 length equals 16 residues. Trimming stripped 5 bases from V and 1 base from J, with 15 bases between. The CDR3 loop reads CASSASETVSGNTIYF. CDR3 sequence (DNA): TGTGCCAGCTCAGCAAGCGAGACAGTTTCTGGAAACACCATATATTTT.

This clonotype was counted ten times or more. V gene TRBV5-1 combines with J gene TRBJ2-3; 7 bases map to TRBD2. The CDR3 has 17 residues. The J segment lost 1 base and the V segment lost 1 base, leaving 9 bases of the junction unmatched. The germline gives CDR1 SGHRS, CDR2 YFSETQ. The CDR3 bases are TGCGCCAGCAGCTTGCGGGGATTGGCGGGAGGCACAGATACGCAGTATTTT. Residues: CASSLRGLAGGTDTQYF. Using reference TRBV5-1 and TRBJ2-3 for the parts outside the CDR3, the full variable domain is KAGVTQTPRYLIKTRGQQVTLSCSPISGHRSVSWYQQTPGQGLQFLFEYFSETQRNKGNFPGRFSGRQFSNSRSEMNVSTLELGDSALYLCASSLRGLAGGTDTQYFGPGTRLTVL.

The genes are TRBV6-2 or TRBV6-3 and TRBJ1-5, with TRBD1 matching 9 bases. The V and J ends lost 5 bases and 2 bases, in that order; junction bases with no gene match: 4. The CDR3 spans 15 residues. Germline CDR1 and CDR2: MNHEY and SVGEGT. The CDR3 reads CASSGRTGGNQPQHF. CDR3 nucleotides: TGTGCCAGCAGTGGAAGGACAGGGGGCAATCAGCCCCAGCATTTT.

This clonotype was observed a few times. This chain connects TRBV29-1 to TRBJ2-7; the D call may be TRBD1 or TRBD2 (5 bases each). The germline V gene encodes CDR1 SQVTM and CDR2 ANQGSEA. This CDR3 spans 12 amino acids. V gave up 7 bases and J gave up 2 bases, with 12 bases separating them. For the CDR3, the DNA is TGCAGCGCTTTCCCGGGACCCTACGAGCAGTACTTC. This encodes CSAFPGPYEQYF.

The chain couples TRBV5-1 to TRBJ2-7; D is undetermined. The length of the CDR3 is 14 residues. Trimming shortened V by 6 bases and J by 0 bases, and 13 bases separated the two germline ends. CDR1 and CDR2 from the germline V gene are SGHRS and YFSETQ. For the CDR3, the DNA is TGCGCCAGCAACCAAGGAAGCCTCTCCTACGAGCAGTACTTC. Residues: CASNQGSLSYEQYF. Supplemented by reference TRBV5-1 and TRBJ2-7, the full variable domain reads KAGVTQTPRYLIKTRGQQVTLSCSPISGHRSVSWYQQTPGQGLQFLFEYFSETQRNKGNFPGRFSGRQFSNSRSEMNVSTLELGDSALYLCASNQGSLSYEQYFGPGTRLTVT.

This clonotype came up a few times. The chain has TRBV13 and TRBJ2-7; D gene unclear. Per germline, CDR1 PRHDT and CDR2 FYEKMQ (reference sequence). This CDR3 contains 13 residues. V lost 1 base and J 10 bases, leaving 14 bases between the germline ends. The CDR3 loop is CASSLALDLEQYF. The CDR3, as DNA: TGTGCCAGCAGCTTAGCCCTGGACCTTGAACAGTACTTC.